This passage covers 16 T cell receptor beta chains from one sample sequenced in a study of graft-versus-host responses after intestinal transplantation. Sequenced by immunoSEQ multiplex PCR; TCRdb stores in-frame clones only, minus some. The data contain more than 95,000 clones, roughly nine tenths of them singletons. Their antigens remain unidentified. The sequences come from unstimulated CD4+ T cells sorted from spleen or lymph node cells, collected before intestinal transplant. These receptors all come from a human donor who received an intestinal transplant.

V usage is TRBV18 and J usage is TRBJ1-6; 7 positions agree with TRBD1. Germline CDR1 reads KGHSH; CDR2 reads LQKENI. Germline trimming cut 6 bases from V and 6 bases from J; bases unmatched to any gene: 11. The CDR3 has 16 residues. CDR3 sequence reads: CASSYTTGVGNSPLHF. As DNA, the CDR3 is TGTGCCAGCTCCTACACAACAGGGGTTGGTAATTCACCCCTCCACTTT.

The J gene is TRBJ2-3, the V gene TRBV5-4; no definite D call. V lost 0 bases to trimming and J lost 1 base, with 12 bases between them. The germline CDR1 and CDR2 sequences are SGHNT and YYREEE (reference sequence). This CDR3 spans 16 amino acids. CDR3 bases: TGTGCCAGCAGCTTGGCTTCCGGGTTGGGCACAGATACGCAGTATTTT. It yields the protein CASSLASGLGTDTQYF. The entire variable domain, with the rest obtained from reference TRBV5-4 and TRBJ2-3, is as follows: ETGVTQSPTHLIKTRGQQVTLRCSSQSGHNTVSWYQQALGQGPQFIFQYYREEENGRGNFPPRFSGLQFPNYSSELNVNALELDDSALYLCASSLASGLGTDTQYFGPGTRLTVL.

This chain uses TRBV21-1 with TRBJ2-5; TRBD2, the table's D call, lacks a check against the DNA. TRBV21-1 is labeled a pseudogene. This CDR3 has 15 amino acids. The CDR3 coding sequence is TGTGCCAGCAGCAAAGGGCACCAACGGGGGGAGACCCAGTACTTC. It yields the protein CASSKGHQRGETQYF.

The chain employs TRBV2 and TRBJ2-7, with no clear D. The CDR3 is 11 amino acids. Germline values: CDR1 SNHLY, CDR2 FYNNEI. The V end was cut by 6 bases, the J end by 5 bases, with 8 bases between. CDR3 sequence: CASSSAHEQYF. In DNA, the CDR3 is TGTGCCAGCAGCTCAGCGCACGAGCAGTACTTC.

The rearrangement joins TRBV6-6 to TRBJ1-5, with D possibly matching TRBD1 (5 bases). Trimming stripped 4 bases from V and 6 bases from J, with 16 bases between. This CDR3 spans 15 amino acids. CDR1 and CDR2 from the germline V gene are MNHNY and SVGAGI (reference sequence). CDR3 in amino acids: CASSSPIGQGQPQHF. Here the CDR3 DNA reads TGTGCCAGCAGTTCCCCGATCGGCCAGGGTCAGCCCCAGCATTTT.

The chain has TRBV28 and TRBJ2-7; 9 bases line up with TRBD2. Germline assignment: CDR1 MDHEN and CDR2 SYDVKM. Unmatched junction bases numbered 12, after V lost 7 bases and J lost 2 bases. The CDR3 is made up of 16 amino acids. CDR3 nucleotides: TGTGCCAGCAACAAGCCTGGACTAGCGAGCACCTACGAGCAGTACTTC. Translating it yields CASNKPGLASTYEQYF.

The chain employs TRBV5-6 and TRBJ2-1, with 12 bases that match TRBD1. Trimming took 0 bases from V and 10 from J; bases not matched to a gene: 5. CDR3 size: 15 residues. CDR1 is SGHDT and CDR2 is YYEEEE in the germline V gene. The CDR3 is CASSLVGQGAGEQFF. As DNA, the CDR3 is TGTGCCAGCAGCTTGGTGGGACAGGGGGCAGGGGAGCAGTTCTTC.

The chain uses TRBV5-1 and TRBJ2-1, with 8 bases matching TRBD2. V lost 0 bases to trimming and J lost 8 bases; unmatched junction nucleotides: 10. The CDR3 is 16 residues long. Germline values: CDR1 SGHRS, CDR2 YFSETQ. The CDR3 protein is CASSLELAVEYDEQFF. The DNA of the CDR3 is TGCGCCAGCAGCTTGGAACTAGCGGTAGAATACGATGAGCAGTTCTTC.

The chain uses TRBV6-6 and TRBJ1-2; TRBD1 matches 10 bases. The junction had 4 bases not matched to a gene; V was cut back by 4 bases and J by 2 bases. The CDR3 has 15 residues. Germline V gene lookup returns CDR1 MNHNY and CDR2 SVGAGI (reference sequence). The CDR3 region is CASSFMGQGNYGYTF. CDR3 DNA sequence: TGTGCCAGCAGTTTCATGGGACAGGGGAACTATGGCTACACCTTC.

This chain uses TRBV6-1 with TRBJ2-3, with D hard to call. Trimming stripped 8 bases from V and 2 bases from J, with 11 bases between. This CDR3 region has 13 residues. Germline CDR1 MNHNS, CDR2 SASEGT. In DNA, the CDR3 is TGTGCCAGCTCGATGGAGTACACAGATACGCAGTATTTT. This translates into CASSMEYTDTQYF.

The V call is TRBV5-1, the J call TRBJ2-3, with TRBD2 matching 8 bases. In germline, CDR1 is SGHRS, CDR2 YFSETQ. The CDR3 loop spans 17 amino acids. The V and J ends lost 4 bases and 0 bases, in that order; junction bases with no gene match: 10. The CDR3 spells CASSLGSTSGSTDTQYF. For the CDR3, the DNA is TGCGCCAGCAGCCTAGGAAGTACTAGCGGTAGCACAGATACGCAGTATTTT.

The V call is TRBV11-2, the J call TRBJ2-2; D perhaps matches TRBD2 (5 bases). There are 16 residues in the CDR3. CDR1 SGHAT and CDR2 FQNNGV come from the germline V gene. V lost 4 bases to trimming and J lost 6 bases, with 18 bases between them. CDR3 residues: CASSSQLTDFPGELFF. The CDR3 coding sequence is TGTGCCAGCAGCTCCCAACTTACGGACTTTCCCGGGGAGCTGTTTTTT.

The V and J genes are TRBV5-1 and TRBJ2-7; maybe TRBD1 (5 bases). Per the germline V gene, CDR1 is SGHRS and CDR2 is YFSETQ. This CDR3 region has 14 residues. Trimming removed 0 bases from V and 2 bases from J, with 9 bases in between. DNA of the CDR3: TGCGCCAGCAGCTTGGCGTCAGGGCCCTACGAGCAGTACTTC. Amino acids: CASSLASGPYEQYF. The variable domain in full, with the rest retrieved from reference TRBV5-1 and TRBJ2-7, is KAGVTQTPRYLIKTRGQQVTLSCSPISGHRSVSWYQQTPGQGLQFLFEYFSETQRNKGNFPGRFSGRQFSNSRSEMNVSTLELGDSALYLCASSLASGPYEQYFGPGTRLTVT.

The genes are TRBV7-2 and TRBJ2-1; D might be TRBD2 (7 bases). Germline lookup yields CDR1 SGHTA and CDR2 FQGNSA. This CDR3 contains 15 residues. V was trimmed by 11 bases and J by 10 bases, leaving 27 bases between them. In DNA, the CDR3 is TGTGCCTTAAAAGGGGGGGAGACAGGACCTGGGGAGCAGTTCTTC. Amino acid sequence: CALKGGETGPGEQFF.

This clone was counted a single time. The rearrangement uses TRBV7-6 and TRBJ1-6, with no clear D. V lost 0 bases and J lost 6, with 6 bases in between. This CDR3 has 14 residues. Per the germline V gene, CDR1 is SGHVS and CDR2 is FNYEAQ. The CDR3 spells CASSLARANSPLHF. DNA of the CDR3: TGTGCCAGCAGCTTAGCTCGCGCTAATTCACCCCTCCACTTT.

The rearrangement uses TRBV4-2 and TRBJ2-7; 13 nucleotides match TRBD2. V shed 4 bases and J 5 bases; nucleotides not matched to a gene: 5. The CDR3 length is 15 residues. Germline V gene lookup returns CDR1 LGHNA and CDR2 YNFKEQ. As DNA, the CDR3 is TGTGCCAGCAGCCCGCGGACTAGCGGGAGCCACGAGCAGTACTTC. Translating gives CASSPRTSGSHEQYF.